These 17 T cell receptor beta chains came from one sample sequenced in a study of T-cell memory formation after mild COVID-19. TCRdb analysed the 5' RACE reads with MiXCR anew, one entry per CDR3 protein. The repertoire has around 370,000 distinct CDR3 sequences, around 21% of them found once; the top ten carry 12%. Sequencing was carried out using PBMCs or a T cell subset sorted from them (not recorded which). The receptors come from an adult woman who had mild COVID-19 (a few samples of this study predate the infection). Cell type and time point are not known.

A note on this clonotype: The junction and the germline gene differ at one end; a read error may be behind it. V gene TRBV7-7 combines with J gene TRBJ2-1; D not certain. Looked up from germline, CDR1 is SSHAT and CDR2 is FNYEAQ (reference sequence). CDR3 length: 13 amino acids. The CDR3 is CASSLGGTNEQFF. Here the CDR3 DNA reads TGTGCTAGCAGCTTAGGCGGTACCAATGAGCAGTTCTTC. The entire variable domain, with the rest obtained from reference TRBV7-7 and TRBJ2-1, is as follows: GAGVSQSPRYKVTKRGQDVTLRCDPISSHATLYWYQQALGQGPEFLTYFNYEAQPDKSGLPSDRFSAERPEGSISTLTIQRTEQRDSAMYRCASSLGGTNEQFFGPGTRLTVL.

The rearrangement uses TRBV5-1 and TRBJ2-1, with 7 bases matching TRBD1. The trim removed 0 bases at V and 2 bases at J, leaving 5 bases unmatched. CDR1 and CDR2 from the germline V gene are SGHRS and YFSETQ. The CDR3 consists of 16 residues. The CDR3 is CASSLAGTVTYNEQFF. The DNA for the CDR3 is TGCGCCAGCAGCTTGGCCGGGACAGTGACCTACAATGAGCAGTTCTTC.

The V gene is TRBV6-6, the J gene TRBJ2-7; possible D gene TRBD2, 5 bases. The ends were cut back, 2 bases at V and 2 bases at J, with 7 bases in the middle. Germline V lookup: CDR1 MNHNY, CDR2 SVGAGI (reference sequence). This CDR3 spans 13 amino acids. This chain's CDR3 is CASSYSGTYEQYF. The DNA for the CDR3 is TGTGCCAGCAGTTACAGCGGAACCTACGAGCAGTACTTC.

The chain joins TRBV5-1 to TRBJ2-5, with 7 bases that match TRBD2. From germline, CDR1 is SGHRS and CDR2 YFSETQ. V dropped 7 bases and J dropped 5; count of bases not matched to a gene: 8. This CDR3 is built from 13 residues. The CDR3: CASFNSGEETQYF. CDR3 nucleotide sequence: TGCGCCAGCTTTAACAGCGGGGAGGAGACCCAGTACTTC.

This chain joins TRBV12-3 or TRBV12-4 and TRBJ1-5, with unresolved D. V lost 4 bases and J lost 6, with 4 bases in between. The CDR3 is made up of 11 amino acids. The CDR3 is CASSWGQPQHF. In DNA, the CDR3 is TGTGCCAGCAGTTGGGGTCAGCCCCAGCATTTT.

This rearrangement joins TRBV5-4 to TRBJ2-6; 7 bases match TRBD1. J was trimmed by 4 bases and V by 4 bases; bases with no gene match: 5. The germline gives CDR1 SGHNT, CDR2 YYREEE (reference sequence). This CDR3 is built from 15 residues. In DNA, the CDR3 is TGTGCCAGCAGCAAAGGGGGCTTCGGGGCCAACGTCCTGACTTTC. This codes for CASSKGGFGANVLTF.

CDR3 loop: CASSGLAGGRGTDTQYF. The CDR3 DNA sequence: TGTGCCAGCAGTGGACTAGCGGGGGGGCGCGGCACAGATACGCAGTATTTT. The chain recombines TRBV6-2 or TRBV6-3 with TRBJ2-3; 15 bases are a match to TRBD2. This CDR3 comprises 17 residues. Trimming removed 5 bases from V and 1 base from J; junction bases left unmatched: 4. The germline V gene encodes CDR1 MNHEY and CDR2 SVGEGT.

This clonotype occurred many times. The chain is built from TRBV5-1 and TRBJ2-1, with 7 bases that match TRBD2. Germline V gene lookup returns CDR1 SGHRS and CDR2 YFSETQ. CDR3 length: 15 amino acids. J was trimmed by 7 bases and V by 0 bases; bases with no gene match: 7. The CDR3 nucleotides read TGCGCCAGCAGCTTGGGAGGGAGGGCCGAGAATGAGCAGTTCTTC. Translating it yields CASSLGGRAENEQFF.

The V gene is TRBV9, the J gene TRBJ1-2; TRBD1 aligns across 8 bases. In germline, CDR1 is SGDLS, CDR2 YYNGEE. This CDR3 has 11 residues. V was clipped by 7 bases and J by 8 bases; unmatched bases: 4. CDR3: CASAQGVGYTF. In DNA form, the CDR3 reads TGTGCCAGCGCACAGGGGGTCGGCTACACCTTC.

This rearrangement joins TRBV6-1 to TRBJ2-7; 7 bases match TRBD2. The V segment lost 4 bases and the J segment 1 base; nucleotides outside the gene matches: 10. The CDR3 is 16 residues long. The germline V gene has CDR1 MNHNS and CDR2 SASEGT. The CDR3 DNA is TGTGCCAGCAGTGCAATCGGGGGGACGACGTCCTACGAGCAGTACTTC. Amino acids: CASSAIGGTTSYEQYF.

The chain recombines TRBV12-3 or TRBV12-4 with TRBJ2-1, with 9 positions matching TRBD2. The CDR3 extends over 11 amino acids. Losses at the gene ends were 4 bases for V and 15 bases for J; bases not matched to a gene: 4. The CDR3 sequence: CASSSGLAPFF. CDR3 coding DNA: TGTGCCAGCAGTTCCGGACTAGCGCCGTTCTTC.

The chain combines TRBV18 with TRBJ2-7; D unclear. Trimming removed 3 bases at V and 9 bases at J, with 18 bases between. CDR3 length equals 14 residues. Germline V gene lookup returns CDR1 KGHSH and CDR2 LQKENI. The CDR3 sequence is CASSPERLHRRQYF. The CDR3 DNA reads TGTGCCAGCTCACCCGAAAGGCTACATAGGCGGCAGTACTTC.

The rearrangement links TRBV27 to TRBJ2-2; D possibly uses TRBD1 or TRBD2 (5 bases each). The ends were cut back, 5 bases at V and 6 bases at J, with 19 bases in the middle. Germline V gene data show CDR1 as MNHEY and CDR2 as SMNVEV (reference sequence). The CDR3 is 16 amino acids. The CDR3 DNA reads TGTGCCAGCAGTCCGCCTCCGGGGCATAGAGCCGGGGAGCTGTTTTTT. As protein: CASSPPPGHRAGELFF.

This sequence joins TRBV6-5 and TRBJ1-2, with 10 positions matching TRBD1. The CDR3 totals 16 residues. The J segment lost 4 bases and the V segment lost 4 bases, leaving 9 bases of the junction unmatched. The germline V gene has CDR1 MNHEY and CDR2 SVGAGI. The CDR3 sequence is CASSFGTGESGYGYTF. The CDR3 DNA sequence: TGTGCCAGCAGTTTCGGGACAGGGGAGTCAGGCTATGGCTACACCTTC.

The rearrangement links TRBV30 to TRBJ2-2; 7 positions agree with TRBD1. The length of the CDR3 is 14 residues. Germline CDR1 GTSNPN, CDR2 SVGIG (reference sequence). V shed 6 bases and J 5 bases; nucleotides not matched to a gene: 9. CDR3 region: CACFRQGMTGELFF. The CDR3 nucleotides read TGTGCCTGCTTCCGACAGGGCATGACCGGGGAGCTGTTTTTT.

The rearrangement links TRBV7-9 to TRBJ2-5; 9 bases agree with TRBD1. Germline V lookup: CDR1 SEHNR, CDR2 FQNEAQ (reference sequence). Trimming cost V 5 bases and J 3 bases; bases outside gene matches: 16. This CDR3 comprises 18 residues. CDR3 bases: TGTGCCAGCAGCAGTCGGGACAGGGATCGGGTCATAGAAGAGACCCAGTACTTC. This sequence encodes CASSSRDRDRVIEETQYF.

The chain is built from TRBV7-2 and TRBJ2-1; no clear D. The CDR3 totals 13 residues. V dropped 7 bases and J dropped 4 bases, with 11 bases sitting between them. Per the germline V gene, CDR1 is SGHTA and CDR2 is FQGNSA. The CDR3 here is CASTSPVYNEQFF. The CDR3 coding sequence is TGTGCCAGCACCTCCCCGGTATACAATGAGCAGTTCTTC.